The sample holds many counts of the clone carrying this T cell receptor (beta chain). The data originate from a study of prognosis after radiotherapy for stage I lung cancer. As for the study in general: The study recorded squamous cell carcinoma in about 7 patients and adenocarcinoma in approximately 13.

Genomic DNA yielded TCR beta CDR3, amplified by two-round multiplex PCR. Primers were specific to each TRBV and TRBJ gene in first-round PCR. A single record per CDR3 protein comes from TCRdb applying MiXCR to the multiplex PCR reads. Seen here are around 19,000 distinct CDR3 sequences, 45% to 55% observed once, and the top ten hold around a third. The CDR3 runs to 17 residues. Germline CDR1 is MNHEY and CDR2 is SMNVEV (reference sequence). The V end lost 0 bases, the J end lost 2 bases, and 11 bases lay between the germline ends. The chain links TRBV27 to TRBJ2-6; D remains ambiguous. The TCR comes from a donor at least 50 years old with non-small cell lung cancer. The sample consisted of PBMCs, taken before or after stereotactic body radiation therapy (not recorded which). The CDR3 DNA sequence: TGTGCCAGCAGTTTATCGTACCGCCCAGCTGGGGCCAACGTCCTGACTTTC. This codes for CASSLSYRPAGANVLTF.